The 17 T cell receptor beta chains listed next were all sequenced from one sample in a study of blood T cells in healthy people across ages (dated by TCRdb to between 2014 and 2017). Libraries were built with 5' RACE. TCRdb shows the sequencer as Illumina HiSeq 2500. A second PCR of 7 to 11 cycles was performed with a sample-barcoded 5' primer and a J-beta primer mix. Using fastp at Q25 and MiXCR, TCRdb reprocessed the public reads and kept productive beta chains. For every CDR3 protein sequence, its rows merge into one entry that carries the most common genes and DNA. The sample profile shows more than 450,000 distinct CDR3 sequences; roughly a quarter of them were found once. The ten largest make up approximately 4% of the sample. The same data also went into a second study, on T cells of mothers and their children.

The sequenced material came from blood. The origin of the receptors is a boy younger than 10 in good health.

A few counts support this clonotype. A junction boundary mismatches the germline segment, possibly from a read error. J is TRBJ2-1 and V is TRBV7-2; tentative D call: TRBD2 (5 bases). This CDR3 has 18 amino acids. Germline CDR1 reads SGHTA; CDR2 reads FQGNSA. DNA for the CDR3: TGTGCCGGCAGCTTAGCGCTTTGGGCTTTAAACCCCTACAATGAGCAGTTCTTC. The encoded protein is CAGSLALWALNPYNEQFF. The whole variable domain, remainder taken from reference TRBV7-2 and TRBJ2-1, is GAGVSQSPSNKVTEKGKDVELRCDPISGHTALYWYRQSLGQGLEFLIYFQGNSAPDKSGLPSDRFSAERTGGSVSTLTIQRTQQEDSAVYLCAGSLALWALNPYNEQFFGPGTRLTVL.

The chain couples TRBV12-3 or TRBV12-4 to TRBJ2-5, with D possibly matching TRBD2 (6 bases). V lost 6 bases and J lost 5, with 16 bases in between. CDR3 length equals 14 residues. For the CDR3, the DNA is TGTGCCAGCAGCCCCACTAGCACTTGGGAGACCCAGTACTTC. Amino acid sequence: CASSPTSTWETQYF.

V usage is TRBV3-1 and J usage is TRBJ2-3, with D possibly matching TRBD1 (5 bases). CDR1 and CDR2 (germline): LGHDT, YNNKEL (reference sequence). Trimming removed 4 bases at V and 0 bases at J, with 8 bases between. There are 14 residues in the CDR3. CDR3 DNA: TGTGCCAGCAGCCCCAGGGATAGCACAGATACGCAGTATTTT. Its protein product is CASSPRDSTDTQYF.

This clonotype appeared a few times. J is TRBJ1-1 and V is TRBV4-3; no clear D gene. The length of the CDR3 is 13 residues. Germline values: CDR1 LGHNA, CDR2 YSLEER. Trimming removed 6 bases at V and 1 base at J, with 9 bases between. CDR3 amino acids: CASRRVENTEAFF. In DNA form, the CDR3 reads TGCGCCAGCAGAAGGGTAGAGAACACTGAAGCTTTCTTT.

The chain combines TRBV4-3 with TRBJ2-1; 9 nucleotides match TRBD2. The CDR3 is 16 amino acids. V dropped 3 bases and J dropped 3; count of bases not matched to a gene: 6. Per germline, CDR1 LGHNA and CDR2 YSLEER. CDR3 residues: CASSHLAGVSYNEQFF. In DNA form, the CDR3 reads TGCGCCAGCAGCCATTTAGCGGGAGTAAGCTACAATGAGCAGTTCTTC.

This clonotype came up a few times. The chain carries TRBV5-6 and TRBJ2-7; 8 positions match TRBD1. This CDR3 contains 14 residues. V was pared by 4 bases and J by 4 bases, with 7 bases of the junction left unmatched. Germline-derived CDR1 and CDR2 are SGHDT and YYEEEE. In nucleotides, the CDR3 is TGTGCCAGCAGCCTTCCGGGACAGGTTTACGAGCAGTACTTC. Translating gives CASSLPGQVYEQYF.

The chain recombines TRBV6-2 or TRBV6-3 with TRBJ2-6; D uncertain. Germline lookup yields CDR1 MNHEY and CDR2 SVGEGT. CDR3 length: 15 amino acids. V was clipped by 7 bases and J by 4 bases, with 14 bases between them. The CDR3 loop reads CASKGTVPGANVLTF. The CDR3 bases are TGTGCCAGCAAGGGTACAGTTCCCGGGGCCAACGTCCTGACTTTC.

The genes are TRBV6-2 or TRBV6-3 and TRBJ2-7, with D uncertain. V was pared by 7 bases and J by 0 bases, with 13 bases between. This CDR3 contains 14 residues. CDR1 is MNHEY and CDR2 is SVGEGT in the germline V gene. This CDR3 reads CASTLTGISYEQYF. As DNA, the CDR3 is TGTGCCAGCACCCTTACCGGTATCTCCTACGAGCAGTACTTC.

This clonotype was observed a handful of times. The chain uses TRBV5-1 and TRBJ2-3, with D possibly called TRBD1 or TRBD2 (7 bases each). V was clipped by 0 bases and J by 4 bases, with 15 bases between them. Germline CDR1 reads SGHRS; CDR2 reads YFSETQ. CDR3 length: 16 amino acids. The CDR3 DNA is TGCGCCAGCAGCTTGGCCAGGGGGGGCCGAGCAGATACGCAGTATTTT. It yields the protein CASSLARGGRADTQYF.

In its sample, this clonotype was seen a few times. This chain connects TRBV5-1 to TRBJ2-7; D perhaps matches TRBD1 (5 bases). Per the germline V gene, CDR1 is SGHRS and CDR2 is YFSETQ. The CDR3 totals 15 residues. V lost 3 bases, J lost 3 bases, and 16 bases lay in between. Written as DNA, the CDR3 is TGCGCCAGCAGCTCCGACAGTGGAAGGTTCTACGAGCAGTACTTC. Translated, it gives CASSSDSGRFYEQYF.

In its sample, this clonotype was seen a few times. This chain joins TRBV7-2 and TRBJ2-7; 8 bases are shared with TRBD1. Germline V gives CDR1 SGHTA, CDR2 FQGNSA. V lost 5 bases to trimming and J lost 0 bases; unmatched junction nucleotides: 6. There are 15 residues in the CDR3. CDR3 in amino acids: CASSRRDRSSYEQYF. As DNA, the CDR3 is TGTGCCAGCAGCCGCCGGGACAGGTCCTCCTACGAGCAGTACTTC. Filled out from reference TRBV7-2 and TRBJ2-7, the complete variable domain reads GAGVSQSPSNKVTEKGKDVELRCDPISGHTALYWYRQSLGQGLEFLIYFQGNSAPDKSGLPSDRFSAERTGGSVSTLTIQRTQQEDSAVYLCASSRRDRSSYEQYFGPGTRLTVT.

Points on this clonotype: The junction does not match germline at one end; this may be a read error. This rearrangement joins TRBV5-5 to TRBJ2-5; 10 bases are a match to TRBD2. The J call may be wrong; the DNA end is better matched by TRBJ2-7. The V gene's germline CDR1 is SGHKS and CDR2 YYEKEE (reference sequence). The CDR3 loop spans 14 amino acids. This chain's CDR3 is CAISGGVRGYEQYF. CDR3 in DNA: TGTGCCATCAGCGGGGGGGTCAGGGGATACGAGCAGTACTTC.

This clonotype was found a few times. This chain links TRBV7-2 with TRBJ2-1; possibly TRBD2 for D (5 bases). The germline V gene has CDR1 SGHTA and CDR2 FQGNSA. V was trimmed by 5 bases and J by 10 bases, leaving 6 bases between them. There are 10 residues in the CDR3. This CDR3 is CASSTGEQFF. For the CDR3, the DNA is TGTGCCAGCAGCACGGGGGAGCAGTTCTTC.

The rearrangement links TRBV30 to TRBJ2-1, with D possibly matching TRBD2 (5 bases). The J call could be wrong; TRBJ2-5 is a better fit for the DNA end. This CDR3 has 11 amino acids. The V gene's germline CDR1 is GTSNPN and CDR2 SVGIG (reference sequence). The CDR3 here is CAWSVGNTQYF. As DNA, the CDR3 is TGTGCCTGGAGTGTCGGGAATACCCAGTACTTC.

This clonotype came up a few times. The chain employs TRBV20-1 and TRBJ2-6, with a possible D match to TRBD1 (5 bases). Looked up from germline, CDR1 is DFQATT and CDR2 is SNEGSKA (reference sequence). V gave up 6 bases and J gave up 4 bases, with 13 bases separating them. This CDR3 is built from 14 residues. The CDR3 loop is CSAPPPGGANVLTF. CDR3 bases: TGCAGTGCCCCTCCCCCAGGGGGGGCCAACGTCCTGACTTTC.

The gene calls are TRBV11-2 and TRBJ2-5; 9 bases are shared with TRBD1. V was pared by 5 bases and J by 5 bases, with 9 bases of the junction left unmatched. Germline V gives CDR1 SGHAT, CDR2 FQNNGV. The CDR3 consists of 15 residues. This chain's CDR3 is CASSTRTGDGETQYF. The CDR3 coding sequence is TGTGCCAGCAGCACCCGGACAGGGGACGGGGAGACCCAGTACTTC.

The V and J genes are TRBV5-1 and TRBJ2-7, with 7 positions matching TRBD2. The V gene's germline CDR1 is SGHRS and CDR2 YFSETQ. The CDR3 sequence is 16 residues long. V lost 4 bases and J lost 4; bases outside the gene matches: 14. CDR3 DNA sequence: TGCGCCAGCAGCCCTAATTGGGGCGGGAGTGGGTACGAGCAGTACTTC. It is translated as CASSPNWGGSGYEQYF.